This T cell receptor beta chain was identified during a study of Tregs in tolerant kidney transplant recipients. The protocol was immunoSEQ multiplex PCR, while the TCRdb copy is restricted to in-frame clones and leaves out a portion. The sample holds about 570 clones, 90% to 95% seen once. Trimming took 5 bases from V and 6 from J, leaving 11 bases between them. The germline V gene encodes CDR1 SGHAT and CDR2 FQNNGV. The CDR3 runs to 13 residues. Of note for this clone: Antigen specificity is unknown.

The chain has TRBV11-2 and TRBJ2-1; weak D call: TRBD1 (6 bases). The clonotype was recovered from a human patient who received a combined kidney and bone marrow transplant. The sequences come from Tregs from blood cultured with allogeneic cells, collected before the transplant. The CDR3 bases are TGTGCCAGCAGCAATTGGGGGCTCAATGAGCAGTTCTTC. It yields the protein CASSNWGLNEQFF.